Each of the 7 T cell receptor beta chains below was sequenced from the same sample in a study of CXCR3-negative and CXCR3-positive naive CD8 T cells (dated by TCRdb to between 2017 and 2020). What the research found in general, with its limitations: TRB CDR3s from CXCR3-positive naive cells showed higher hydrophobicity (lower Kidera factor 4), lower energy, and higher strength and volume indices than CXCR3-negative naive cells.

The antigens for these receptors are not known. The sequencer was a NextSeq 550. The Human TCR Profiling Kit (MiLaboratory) was used to prepare UMI-labeled 5' RACE TRB cDNA libraries. After TCRdb reprocessed the reads, each CDR3 protein sequence was kept as one row, without DNA. The sample table records about 63,000 distinct CDR3 sequences. In total, the top ten clones hold around 4.8% of the sample. The sample taken for sequencing was naive CXCR3+ CD8+ T cells from blood. In the paper's terms, the cell subset or site label means: CD45RO-CCR7+CD27+CD95- naive CD8+ T cells expressing CXCR3 (TNR3+). The receptors originated from a human donor in good health. Some clones in this sample may be carry-over from other donors' samples.

The gene calls are TRBV11-2 and TRBJ2-7; TCRdb outputs TRBD1, but without DNA this stays unchecked. From germline, CDR1 is SGHAT and CDR2 FQNNGV. The CDR3 runs 13 residues. The CDR3 reads CASSLDRVSEQYF.

The V call is TRBV7-6, the J call TRBJ2-5; with no DNA, the TCRdb D assignment of TRBD2 cannot be verified. This CDR3 contains 13 residues. Germline values: CDR1 SGHVS, CDR2 FNYEAQ. Here the CDR3 reads CASSLLFPETQYF.

The chain combines TRBV28 with TRBJ2-3; TCRdb's assignment of TRBD1 cannot be checked, as there is no DNA. Germline CDR1 reads MDHEN; CDR2 reads SYDVKM. The CDR3 consists of 15 residues. This CDR3 reads CASSLSPRGADTQYF.

The chain has TRBV28 and TRBJ1-1. CDR3 size: 15 residues. The germline V gene encodes CDR1 MDHEN and CDR2 SYDVKM. The CDR3 region is CASSQKIQEFTEAFF.

V and J are TRBV29-1 and TRBJ1-1; TCRdb's assignment of TRBD1 cannot be checked, as there is no DNA. CDR3 size: 11 residues. From germline, CDR1 is SQVTM and CDR2 ANQGSEA. The CDR3 reads CSVDRGTEAFF.

Here the CDR3 reads CASSSEMTSPSSYEQYF. The chain carries TRBV5-1 and TRBJ2-7; lacking DNA, the TRBD2 call made by TCRdb goes unchecked. Germline values: CDR1 SGHRS, CDR2 YFSETQ. The CDR3 extends over 17 amino acids.

V usage is TRBV29-1 and J usage is TRBJ1-1; the D gene TCRdb calls, TRBD1, cannot be checked with no DNA. The CDR3 is 14 amino acids. From germline, CDR1 is SQVTM and CDR2 ANQGSEA. This chain's CDR3 is CSVAAGQPPAGAFF.